This TCR beta chain was identified in a study of T-cell reconstitution after alpha-beta-depleted transplantation in children. The authors prepared the TCRbeta library with unique molecular identifiers. Via MiXCR, TCRdb re-called the PCR reads, giving one row per CDR3 protein. This table has roughly 790,000 distinct CDR3 sequences, approximately 15% appearing once. This clonotype was seen more than once but under ten times. Its matching antigen is unknown. This CDR3 has 14 residues. Trimming took 5 bases from V and 4 from J; bases not matched to a gene: 5. Germline V gene lookup returns CDR1 DFQATT and CDR2 SNEGSKA (reference sequence). General study results and limits: For some patients, TCRbeta diversity was high at day 60 because of recipient T cells and thymic progenitors that survived.

This receptor was taken from a male patient under 18 who had a stem cell transplant for acute lymphoblastic leukemia, so the T cells may come from the graft donor. V gene TRBV20-1 combines with J gene TRBJ2-1; 10 bases agree with TRBD2. The material sequenced was PBMCs, mostly from graft donor cells, taken 360 days after TCRalphabeta/CD19-depleted stem cell transplant. CDR3 amino acids: CSAPSGGFYNEQFF. The DNA for the CDR3 is TGCAGTGCTCCTAGCGGGGGATTTTACAATGAGCAGTTCTTC.